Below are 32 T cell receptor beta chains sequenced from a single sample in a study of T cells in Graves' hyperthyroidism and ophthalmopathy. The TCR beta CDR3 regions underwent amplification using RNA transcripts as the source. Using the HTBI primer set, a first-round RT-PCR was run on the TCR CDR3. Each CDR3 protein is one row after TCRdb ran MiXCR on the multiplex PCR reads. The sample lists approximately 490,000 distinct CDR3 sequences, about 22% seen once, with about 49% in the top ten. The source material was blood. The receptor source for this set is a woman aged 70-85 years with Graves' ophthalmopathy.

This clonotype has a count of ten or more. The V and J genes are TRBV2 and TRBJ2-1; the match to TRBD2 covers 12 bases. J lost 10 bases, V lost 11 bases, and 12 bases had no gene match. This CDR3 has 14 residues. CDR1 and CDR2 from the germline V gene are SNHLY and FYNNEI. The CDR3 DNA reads TGTGCCGGAACGACTAGCGGGAGACTAAGGGAGCAGTTCTTC. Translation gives CAGTTSGRLREQFF. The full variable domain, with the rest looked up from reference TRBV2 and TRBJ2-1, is EPEVTQTPSHQVTQMGQEVILRCVPISNHLYFYWYRQILGQKVEFLVSFYNNEISEKSEIFDDQFSVERPDGSNFTLKIRSTKLEDSAMYFCAGTTSGRLREQFFGPGTRLTVL.

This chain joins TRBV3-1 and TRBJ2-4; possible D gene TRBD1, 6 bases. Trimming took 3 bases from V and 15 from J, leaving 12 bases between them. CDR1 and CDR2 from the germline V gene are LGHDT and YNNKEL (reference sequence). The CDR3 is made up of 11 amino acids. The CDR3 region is CASSHNRDLYF. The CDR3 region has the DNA TGTGCCAGCAGCCACAACAGGGATCTGTACTTC.

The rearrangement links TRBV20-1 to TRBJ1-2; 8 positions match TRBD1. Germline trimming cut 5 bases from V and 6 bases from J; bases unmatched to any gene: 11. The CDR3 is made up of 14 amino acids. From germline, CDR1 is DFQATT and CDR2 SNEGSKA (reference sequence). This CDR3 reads CSALLLDRVNGYTF. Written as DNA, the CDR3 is TGCAGTGCTTTACTATTGGACAGGGTAAATGGCTACACCTTC.

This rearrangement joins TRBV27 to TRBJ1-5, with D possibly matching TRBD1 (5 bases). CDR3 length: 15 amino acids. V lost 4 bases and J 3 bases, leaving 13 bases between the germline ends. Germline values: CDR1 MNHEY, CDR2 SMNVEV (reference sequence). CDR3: CASSSWDGDNQPQHF. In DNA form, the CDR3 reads TGTGCCAGCAGTTCCTGGGACGGAGACAATCAGCCCCAGCATTTT.

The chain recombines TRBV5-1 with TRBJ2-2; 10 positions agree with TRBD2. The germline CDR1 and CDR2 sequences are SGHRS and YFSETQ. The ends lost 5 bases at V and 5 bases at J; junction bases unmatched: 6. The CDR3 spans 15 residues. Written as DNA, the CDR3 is TGCGCCAGCAGAGGCGTACTAGCGGGAACCGGGGAGCTGTTTTTT. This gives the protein CASRGVLAGTGELFF.

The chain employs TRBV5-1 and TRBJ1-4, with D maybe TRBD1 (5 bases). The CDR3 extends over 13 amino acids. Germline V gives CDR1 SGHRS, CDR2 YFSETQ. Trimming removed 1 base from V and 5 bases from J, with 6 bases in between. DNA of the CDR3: TGCGCCAGCAGCTTGAGACAGAATGAAAAACTGTTTTTT. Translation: CASSLRQNEKLFF. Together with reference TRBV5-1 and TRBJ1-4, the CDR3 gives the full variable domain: KAGVTQTPRYLIKTRGQQVTLSCSPISGHRSVSWYQQTPGQGLQFLFEYFSETQRNKGNFPGRFSGRQFSNSRSEMNVSTLELGDSALYLCASSLRQNEKLFFGSGTQLSVL.

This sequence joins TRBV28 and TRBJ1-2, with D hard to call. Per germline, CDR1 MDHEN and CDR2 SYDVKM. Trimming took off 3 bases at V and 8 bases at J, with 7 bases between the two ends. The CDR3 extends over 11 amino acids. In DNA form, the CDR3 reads TGTGCCAGCAGTTTTTACTCAGGCTACACCTTC. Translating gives CASSFYSGYTF.

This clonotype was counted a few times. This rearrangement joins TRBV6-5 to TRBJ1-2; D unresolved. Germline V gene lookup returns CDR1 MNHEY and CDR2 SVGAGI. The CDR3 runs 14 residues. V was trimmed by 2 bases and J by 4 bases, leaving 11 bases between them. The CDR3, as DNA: TGTGCCAGCAGTTACCTACCGGGAGCCTATGGCTACACCTTC. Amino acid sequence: CASSYLPGAYGYTF.

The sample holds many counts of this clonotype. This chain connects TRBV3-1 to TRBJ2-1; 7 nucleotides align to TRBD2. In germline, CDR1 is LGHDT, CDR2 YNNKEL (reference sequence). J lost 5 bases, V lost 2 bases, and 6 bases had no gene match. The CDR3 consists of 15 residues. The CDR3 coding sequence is TGTGCCAGCAGCCAACCTAGCGGAGGAAACAATGAGCAGTTCTTC. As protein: CASSQPSGGNNEQFF.

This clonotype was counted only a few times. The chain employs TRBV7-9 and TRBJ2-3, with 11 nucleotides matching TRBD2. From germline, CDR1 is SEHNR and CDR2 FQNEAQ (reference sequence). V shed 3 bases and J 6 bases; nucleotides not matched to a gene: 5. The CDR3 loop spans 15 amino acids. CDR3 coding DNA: TGTGCCAGCAGCTTTACTAGCGGGAGCAGGGATACGCAGTATTTT. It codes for CASSFTSGSRDTQYF.

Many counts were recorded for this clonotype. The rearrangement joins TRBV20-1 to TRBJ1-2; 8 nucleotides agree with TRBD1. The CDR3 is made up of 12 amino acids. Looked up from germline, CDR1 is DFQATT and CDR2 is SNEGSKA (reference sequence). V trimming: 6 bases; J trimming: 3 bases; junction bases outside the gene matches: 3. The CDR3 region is CSALTGDYGYTF. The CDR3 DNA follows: TGCAGTGCCCTGACAGGGGACTATGGCTACACCTTC.

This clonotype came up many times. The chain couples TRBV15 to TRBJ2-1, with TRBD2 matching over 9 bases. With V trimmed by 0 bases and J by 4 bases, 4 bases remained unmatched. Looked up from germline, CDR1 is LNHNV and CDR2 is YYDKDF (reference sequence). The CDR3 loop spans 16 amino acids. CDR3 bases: TGTGCCACCAGCAGAGATCTGAGCGGGGGGTACAATGAGCAGTTCTTC. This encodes CATSRDLSGGYNEQFF.

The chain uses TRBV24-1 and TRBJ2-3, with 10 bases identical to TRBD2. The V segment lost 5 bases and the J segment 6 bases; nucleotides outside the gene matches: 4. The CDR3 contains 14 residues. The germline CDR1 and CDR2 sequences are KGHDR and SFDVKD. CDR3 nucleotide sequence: TGTGCCACCAGTGTCACTAGCGGGACTGATACGCAGTATTTT. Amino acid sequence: CATSVTSGTDTQYF.

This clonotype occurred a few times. The CDR3 DNA is TGTGCCATCATCTCGGGGGATAGCTACGAGCAGTACTTC. Its translation: CAIISGDSYEQYF. The rearrangement links TRBV10-3 to TRBJ2-7; a possible D gene is TRBD2 (6 bases). Germline CDR1 and CDR2: ENHRY and SYGVKD. V lost 7 bases to trimming and J lost 3 bases, with 13 bases between them. CDR3 length: 13 residues.

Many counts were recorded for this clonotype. The CDR3 DNA is TGTGCCAGCAGCTTAGGTGCTCGGAATTGGCAGTTCTTC. It translates to CASSLGARNWQFF. The V call is TRBV7-2, the J call TRBJ2-1; D not resolved. Germline V CDR1 and CDR2: SGHTA, FQGNSA. Trimming stripped 1 base from V and 12 bases from J, with 13 bases between. The CDR3 has 13 residues.

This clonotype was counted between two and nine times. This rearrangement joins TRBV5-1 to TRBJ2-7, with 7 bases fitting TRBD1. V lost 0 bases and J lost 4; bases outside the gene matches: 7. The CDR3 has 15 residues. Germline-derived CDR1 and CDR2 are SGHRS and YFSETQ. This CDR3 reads CASSLAGQDAYEQYF. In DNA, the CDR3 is TGCGCCAGCAGCTTGGCTGGACAGGACGCTTACGAGCAGTACTTC.

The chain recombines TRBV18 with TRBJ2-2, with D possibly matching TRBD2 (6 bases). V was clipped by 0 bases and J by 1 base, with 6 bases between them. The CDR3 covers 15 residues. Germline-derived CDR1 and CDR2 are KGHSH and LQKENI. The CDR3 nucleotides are TGTGCCAGCTCACCACCCGGGAGGAACACCGGGGAGCTGTTTTTT. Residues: CASSPPGRNTGELFF.

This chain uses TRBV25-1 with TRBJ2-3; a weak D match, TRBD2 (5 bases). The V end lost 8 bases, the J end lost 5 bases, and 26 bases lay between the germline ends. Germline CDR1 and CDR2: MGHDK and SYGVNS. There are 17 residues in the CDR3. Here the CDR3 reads CASPHARAAPRIDTQYF. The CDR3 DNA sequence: TGTGCCAGCCCCCACGCCCGAGCGGCCCCACGCATAGATACGCAGTATTTT.

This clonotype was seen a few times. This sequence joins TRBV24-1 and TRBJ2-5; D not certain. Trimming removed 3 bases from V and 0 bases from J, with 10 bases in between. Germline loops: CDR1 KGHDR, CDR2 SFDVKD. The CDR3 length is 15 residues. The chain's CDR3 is CATSDADGYQETQYF. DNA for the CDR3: TGTGCCACCAGTGATGCGGACGGGTACCAAGAGACCCAGTACTTC.

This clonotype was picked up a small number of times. CDR3 sequence reads: CASSLNWPRDTEAFF. The CDR3 coding sequence is TGTGCCAGCAGCTTAAATTGGCCGAGGGACACTGAAGCTTTCTTT. The rearrangement links TRBV7-9 to TRBJ1-1; D not certain. The CDR3 runs to 15 residues. The V gene's germline CDR1 is SEHNR and CDR2 FQNEAQ (reference sequence). The ends were cut back, 2 bases at V and 3 bases at J, with 13 bases in the middle. Full variable domain (missing parts from reference TRBV7-9 and TRBJ1-1): DTGVSQNPRHKITKRGQNVTFRCDPISEHNRLYWYRQTLGQGPEFLTYFQNEAQLEKSRLLSDRFSAERPKGSFSTLEIQRTEQGDSAMYLCASSLNWPRDTEAFFGQGTRLTVV.

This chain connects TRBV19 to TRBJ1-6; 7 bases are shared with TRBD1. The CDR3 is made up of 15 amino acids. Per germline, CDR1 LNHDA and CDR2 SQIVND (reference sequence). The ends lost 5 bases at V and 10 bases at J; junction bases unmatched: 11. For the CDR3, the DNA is TGTGCCAGTAGTCCCCCGGAGGGGGCGAGGTCACCCCTCCACTTT. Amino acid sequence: CASSPPEGARSPLHF.

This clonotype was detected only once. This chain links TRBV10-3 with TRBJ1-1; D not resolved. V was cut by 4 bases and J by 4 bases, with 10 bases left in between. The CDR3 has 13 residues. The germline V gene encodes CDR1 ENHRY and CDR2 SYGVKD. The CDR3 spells CAISAKLSTEAFF. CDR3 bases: TGTGCCATCAGTGCCAAATTGAGCACTGAAGCTTTCTTT.

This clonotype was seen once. The CDR3 here is CASSLYTEQGVWSGANVLTF. CDR3 nucleotides: TGTGCCAGCAGCCTTTATACGGAGCAGGGAGTGTGGTCTGGGGCCAACGTCCTGACTTTC. The chain is built from TRBV3-1 and TRBJ2-6; D may match TRBD1 or TRBD2 (5 bases each). The CDR3 is 20 amino acids. Germline V lookup: CDR1 LGHDT, CDR2 YNNKEL (reference sequence). The V end lost 4 bases, the J end lost 1 base, and 23 bases lay between the germline ends.

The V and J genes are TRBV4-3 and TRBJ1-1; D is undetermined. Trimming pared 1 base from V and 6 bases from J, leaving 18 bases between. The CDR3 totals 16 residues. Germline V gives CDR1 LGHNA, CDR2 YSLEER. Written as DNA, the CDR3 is TGCGCCAGCAGCCAAGCCTCGGCAAGGGTGGTGGCTGAAGCTTTCTTT. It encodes CASSQASARVVAEAFF.

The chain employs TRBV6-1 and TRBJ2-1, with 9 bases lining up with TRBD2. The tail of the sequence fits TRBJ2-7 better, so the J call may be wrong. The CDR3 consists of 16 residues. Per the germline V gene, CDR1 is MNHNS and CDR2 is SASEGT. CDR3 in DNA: TGTGCCAGCACCCCCCATCTAGCGGGACCCGACAATGAGCAGTACTTC. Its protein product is CASTPHLAGPDNEQYF.

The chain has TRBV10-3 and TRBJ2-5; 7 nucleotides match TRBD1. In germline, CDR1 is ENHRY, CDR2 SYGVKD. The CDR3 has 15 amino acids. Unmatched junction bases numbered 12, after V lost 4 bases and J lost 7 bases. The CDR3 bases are TGTGCCATCAGTGGGCAAACGGGACAGTCAGGGACCCAGTACTTC. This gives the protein CAISGQTGQSGTQYF.

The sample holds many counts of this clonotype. The CDR3 here is CASSLSTGNQPQHF. In DNA form, the CDR3 reads TGTGCCAGCAGCTTGAGTACAGGGAACCAGCCCCAGCATTTT. V and J are TRBV7-9 and TRBJ1-5; tentative D call: TRBD1 (6 bases). The CDR3 has 14 amino acids. Germline V gives CDR1 SEHNR, CDR2 FQNEAQ (reference sequence). The V end was cut by 3 bases, the J end by 7 bases, with 13 bases between.

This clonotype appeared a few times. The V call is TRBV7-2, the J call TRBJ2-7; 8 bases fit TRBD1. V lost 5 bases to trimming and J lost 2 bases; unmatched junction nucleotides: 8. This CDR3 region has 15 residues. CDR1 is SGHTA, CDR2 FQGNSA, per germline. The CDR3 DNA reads TGTGCCAGCAGCCTCGGGACAGGCACAACCTACGAGCAGTACTTC. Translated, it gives CASSLGTGTTYEQYF.

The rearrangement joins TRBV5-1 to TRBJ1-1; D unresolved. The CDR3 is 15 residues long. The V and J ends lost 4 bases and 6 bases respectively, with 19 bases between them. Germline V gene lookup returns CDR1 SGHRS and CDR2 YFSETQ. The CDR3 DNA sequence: TGCGCCAGCAGCCTCTCTGGGCTAGGACGATCTGAAGCTTTCTTT. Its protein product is CASSLSGLGRSEAFF.

CDR3 bases: TGTGCCACCTCGATCTCCTCCGGGACAGGTTTCTGGAATGAGCAGTTCTTC. Its translation: CATSISSGTGFWNEQFF. V usage is TRBV24-1 and J usage is TRBJ2-1, with 8 bases fitting TRBD1. Germline assignment: CDR1 KGHDR and CDR2 SFDVKD. The ends lost 9 bases at V and 7 bases at J; junction bases unmatched: 19. This CDR3 is built from 17 residues.

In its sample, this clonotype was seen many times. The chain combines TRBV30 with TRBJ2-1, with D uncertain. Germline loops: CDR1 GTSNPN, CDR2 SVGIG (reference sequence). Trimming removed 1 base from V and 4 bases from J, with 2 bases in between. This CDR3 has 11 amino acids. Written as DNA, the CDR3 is TGTGCCTGGAGTGCTTACAATGAGCAGTTCTTC. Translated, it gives CAWSAYNEQFF.

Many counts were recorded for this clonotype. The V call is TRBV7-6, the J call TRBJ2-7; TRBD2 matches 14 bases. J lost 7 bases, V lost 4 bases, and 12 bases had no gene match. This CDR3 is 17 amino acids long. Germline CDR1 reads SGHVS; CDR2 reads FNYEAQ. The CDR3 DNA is TGTGCCAGCAGCTCACAGACTAGCGGGAGGGCCCCGGAGGAGCAGTACTTC. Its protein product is CASSSQTSGRAPEEQYF.